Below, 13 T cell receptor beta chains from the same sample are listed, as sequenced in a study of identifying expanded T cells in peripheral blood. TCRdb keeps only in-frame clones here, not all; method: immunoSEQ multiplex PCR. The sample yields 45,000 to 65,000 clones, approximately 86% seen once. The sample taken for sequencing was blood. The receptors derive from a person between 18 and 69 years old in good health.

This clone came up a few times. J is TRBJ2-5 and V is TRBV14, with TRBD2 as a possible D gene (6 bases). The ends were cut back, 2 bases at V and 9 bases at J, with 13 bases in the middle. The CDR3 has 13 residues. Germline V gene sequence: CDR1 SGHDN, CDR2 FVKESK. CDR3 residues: CASSQSRTSSQYF. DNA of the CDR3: TGTGCCAGCAGCCAAAGCCGCACTAGCTCCCAGTACTTC.

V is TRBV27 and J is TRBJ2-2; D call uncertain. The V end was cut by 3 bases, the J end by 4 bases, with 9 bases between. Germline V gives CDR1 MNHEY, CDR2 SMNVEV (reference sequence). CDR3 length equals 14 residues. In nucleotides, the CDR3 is TGTGCCAGCAGTTTCGGCCCCATCACCGGGGAGCTGTTTTTT. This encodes CASSFGPITGELFF.

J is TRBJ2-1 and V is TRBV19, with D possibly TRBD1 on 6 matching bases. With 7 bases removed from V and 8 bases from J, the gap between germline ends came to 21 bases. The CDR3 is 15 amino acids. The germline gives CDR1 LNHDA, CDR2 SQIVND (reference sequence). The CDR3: CASNPGRTERHEQFF. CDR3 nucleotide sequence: TGTGCCAGTAACCCGGGTCGGACAGAGCGACATGAGCAGTTCTTC.

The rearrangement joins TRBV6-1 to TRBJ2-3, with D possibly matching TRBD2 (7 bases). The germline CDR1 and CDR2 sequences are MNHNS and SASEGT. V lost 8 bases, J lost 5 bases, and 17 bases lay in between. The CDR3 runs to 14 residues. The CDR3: CASRRDTGGDTQYF. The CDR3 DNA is TGTGCCAGCCGACGGGACACGGGGGGAGATACGCAGTATTTT.

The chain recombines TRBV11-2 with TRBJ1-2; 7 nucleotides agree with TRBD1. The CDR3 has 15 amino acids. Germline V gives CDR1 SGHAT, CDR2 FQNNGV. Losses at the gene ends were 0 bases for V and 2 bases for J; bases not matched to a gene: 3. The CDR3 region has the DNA TGTGCCAGCAGCTTAGATCGAGGGGGCAACTATGGCTACACCTTC. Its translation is CASSLDRGGNYGYTF.

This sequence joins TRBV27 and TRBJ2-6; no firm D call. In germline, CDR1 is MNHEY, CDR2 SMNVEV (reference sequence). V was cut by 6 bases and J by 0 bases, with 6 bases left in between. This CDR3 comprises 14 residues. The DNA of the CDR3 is TGTGCCAGCAGCTTTGGCTCTGGGGCCAACGTCCTGACTTTC. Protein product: CASSFGSGANVLTF.

The CDR3 sequence is CASKLRGGEKLFF. The CDR3 DNA follows: TGTGCCAGCAAGCTCAGGGGCGGTGAAAAACTGTTTTTT. The V and J genes are TRBV27 and TRBJ1-4; a possible D gene is TRBD1 (6 bases). Germline values: CDR1 MNHEY, CDR2 SMNVEV (reference sequence). V was shortened by 7 bases and J by 7 bases, with 13 bases between the two germline ends. The CDR3 totals 13 residues.

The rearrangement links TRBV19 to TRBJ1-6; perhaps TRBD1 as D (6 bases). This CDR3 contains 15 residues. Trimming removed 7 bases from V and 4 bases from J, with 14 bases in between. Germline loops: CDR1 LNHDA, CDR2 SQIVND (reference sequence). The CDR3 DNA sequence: TGTGCCAGTACCTCAGGACAGCCATATAATTCACCCCTCCACTTT. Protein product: CASTSGQPYNSPLHF.

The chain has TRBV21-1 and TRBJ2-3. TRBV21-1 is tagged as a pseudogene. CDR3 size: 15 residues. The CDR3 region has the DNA TGTGCCAGCAGCAAAAGGAGGGACATTTCAGATACGCAGTATTTT. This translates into CASSKRRDISDTQYF.

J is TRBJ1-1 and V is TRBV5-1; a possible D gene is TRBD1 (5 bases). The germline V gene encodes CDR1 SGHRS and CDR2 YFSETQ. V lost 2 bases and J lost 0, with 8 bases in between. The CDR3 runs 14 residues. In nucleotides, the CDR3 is TGCGCCAGCAGCTTTGGGGGGGTGAACACTGAAGCTTTCTTT. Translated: CASSFGGVNTEAFF.

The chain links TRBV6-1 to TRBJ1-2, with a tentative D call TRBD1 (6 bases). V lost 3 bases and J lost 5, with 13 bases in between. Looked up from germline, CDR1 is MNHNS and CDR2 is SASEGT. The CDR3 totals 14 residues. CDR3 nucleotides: TGTGCCAGCAGTGACGGGGGGCTGCGGTATGGCTACACCTTC. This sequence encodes CASSDGGLRYGYTF.

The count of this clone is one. The DNA for the CDR3 is TGCAGCGTTAATCCCAGGGGAGACACCGGGGAGCTGTTTTTT. It encodes CSVNPRGDTGELFF. The V and J genes are TRBV29-1 and TRBJ2-2; D is perhaps TRBD1 (6 bases). Per germline, CDR1 SQVTM and CDR2 ANQGSEA. The CDR3 is 14 residues long. The germline V and J ends were trimmed by 5 bases and 3 bases, with 13 bases remaining between them.

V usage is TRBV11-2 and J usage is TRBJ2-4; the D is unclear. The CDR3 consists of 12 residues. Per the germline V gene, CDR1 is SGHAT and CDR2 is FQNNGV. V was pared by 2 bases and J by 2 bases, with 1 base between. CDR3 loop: CASSLTKNIQYF. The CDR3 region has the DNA TGTGCCAGCAGCTTAACCAAAAACATTCAGTACTTC.